This TCR beta chain stems from a study of metastatic and nonmetastatic thyroid tumors. The table lists this clone with many counts. Each patient went into thyroid surgery without having received any treatment. TCRdb re-analyzed the PCR reads using MiXCR. This table has roughly 16,000 clones, 15% to 19% appearing once. Trimming left V 0 bases short and J 4 bases short, with 1 base between. This CDR3 has 12 amino acids. Germline CDR1 reads LNHNV; CDR2 reads YYDKDF (reference sequence). Sequencing was performed on blood. The rearrangement joins TRBV15 to TRBJ1-5; D is undetermined. The sequence was obtained from a female donor with papillary thyroid cancer or a benign thyroid nodule (not recorded which). Some clones in this sample may be carry-over from other donors' samples. CDR3 coding DNA: TGTGCCACCAGCAGAGATAATCAGCCCCAGCATTTT. It codes for CATSRDNQPQHF.